Listed below are T cell receptor beta chains from one sample, sequenced in a study of blood T cell repertoires in COVID-19. Produced via immunoSEQ multiplex PCR; TCRdb's table is partial and in-frame only. Among some 260,000 clones listed, around 83% were seen once. Sequenced material: peripheral blood. The receptors here all came from a man older than 75 with acute or convalescent COVID-19. CDR3s leave out the opening cysteine and the closing phenylalanine or tryptophan. Each record gives: CDR3 protein, J gene, V gene.

CDR3aa: ASTPTGNSNQPQH; j_gene: TRBJ1-5; v_gene: TRBV4-2
CDR3aa: ASSPQGSPLH; j_gene: TRBJ1-6; v_gene: TRBV3-1/TRBV3-2
CDR3aa: ASSLQGQGYNEQF; j_gene: TRBJ2-1; v_gene: TRBV7-3
CDR3aa: ASSLESGSGNTIY; j_gene: TRBJ1-3; v_gene: TRBV7-6
CDR3aa: AISGRDYGYT; j_gene: TRBJ1-2; v_gene: TRBV10-3
CDR3aa: ASSLGPPGGARTGELF; j_gene: TRBJ2-2; v_gene: TRBV7-9
CDR3aa: ASSTPGQGAHGYT; j_gene: TRBJ1-2; v_gene: TRBV19
CDR3aa: ASSLGQSSSYEQY; j_gene: TRBJ2-7; v_gene: TRBV13
CDR3aa: ASSRLAGGYTDTQY; j_gene: TRBJ2-3; v_gene: TRBV11-2
CDR3aa: ASSLGGSAGTEAF; j_gene: TRBJ1-1; v_gene: TRBV7-3
CDR3aa: ASSEPGQGVRGANVLT; j_gene: TRBJ2-6; v_gene: TRBV6-1
CDR3aa: ASSLGRGEAGELF; j_gene: TRBJ2-2; v_gene: TRBV7-3
CDR3aa: ASSPAGNQPQH; j_gene: TRBJ1-5; v_gene: TRBV18
CDR3aa: ATSGLPSGRYNEQF; j_gene: TRBJ2-1; v_gene: TRBV24-1
CDR3aa: ASSLATSGHYNEQF; j_gene: TRBJ2-1; v_gene: TRBV7-2
CDR3aa: ASSLREDTEAF; j_gene: TRBJ1-1; v_gene: TRBV27
CDR3aa: ASRNPGQGTDTQY; j_gene: TRBJ2-3; v_gene: TRBV11-2
CDR3aa: ASSYGGGPNEKLF; j_gene: TRBJ1-4; v_gene: TRBV6-5
CDR3aa: ARRGTSGSTRSTDTQY; j_gene: TRBJ2-3; v_gene: TRBV2
CDR3aa: ATSAWTGGNYGYT; j_gene: TRBJ1-2; v_gene: TRBV24-1
CDR3aa: ASSYSGTSTYEQY; j_gene: TRBJ2-7; v_gene: TRBV27
CDR3aa: ASSGQGKTEAF; j_gene: TRBJ1-1; v_gene: TRBV6-5
CDR3aa: ASSRRAQTGRRGETQY; j_gene: TRBJ2-5; v_gene: TRBV7-9
CDR3aa: ASSQDGQGTDTQY; j_gene: TRBJ2-3; v_gene: TRBV3-1/TRBV3-2
CDR3aa: ASSLNRGLDSNQPQH; j_gene: TRBJ1-5; v_gene: TRBV7-2
CDR3aa: ATSDFPRVNEQF; j_gene: TRBJ2-1; v_gene: TRBV24-1
CDR3aa: AIATTGKETQY; j_gene: TRBJ2-5; v_gene: TRBV10-3
CDR3aa: ASRGQGGMYYGYT; j_gene: TRBJ1-2; v_gene: TRBV6-5
CDR3aa: ASSVEESGGYSEQY; j_gene: TRBJ2-7; v_gene: TRBV9
CDR3aa: ASSLEALRLGTGYGYT; j_gene: TRBJ1-2; v_gene: TRBV5-1
CDR3aa: ASSGGGHDLREQY; j_gene: TRBJ2-7; v_gene: TRBV9
CDR3aa: ASSELGTSGRRTDTQY; j_gene: TRBJ2-3; v_gene: TRBV10-1
CDR3aa: ATSTKGGGRNEQF; j_gene: TRBJ2-1; v_gene: TRBV24-1
CDR3aa: ASSYPGTSAQY; j_gene: TRBJ2-7; v_gene: TRBV6-5
CDR3aa: ASKNRGWNTEAF; j_gene: TRBJ1-1; v_gene: TRBV6-5
CDR3aa: ASSLMGQGGQPQH; j_gene: TRBJ1-5; v_gene: TRBV27
CDR3aa: ASSLGGANEKLF; j_gene: TRBJ1-4; v_gene: TRBV5-4
CDR3aa: ASSLQGYNQPQH; j_gene: TRBJ1-5; v_gene: TRBV7-9
CDR3aa: ASSPSLENVLT; j_gene: TRBJ2-6; v_gene: TRBV18
CDR3aa: ASSPGQYNSPLH; j_gene: TRBJ1-6; v_gene: TRBV18
CDR3aa: ASSIGDRGITEAF; j_gene: TRBJ1-1; v_gene: TRBV19